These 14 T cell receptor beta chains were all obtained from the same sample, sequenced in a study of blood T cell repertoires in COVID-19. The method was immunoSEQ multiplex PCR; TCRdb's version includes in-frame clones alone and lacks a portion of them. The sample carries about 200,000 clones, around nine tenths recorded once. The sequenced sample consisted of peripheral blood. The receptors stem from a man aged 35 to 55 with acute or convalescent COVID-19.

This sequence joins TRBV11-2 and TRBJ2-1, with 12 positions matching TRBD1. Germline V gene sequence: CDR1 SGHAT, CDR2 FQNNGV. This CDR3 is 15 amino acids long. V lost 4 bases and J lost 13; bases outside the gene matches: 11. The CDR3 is CASSSSSGGTGGQFF. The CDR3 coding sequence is TGTGCCAGCAGCTCATCATCGGGCGGGACAGGGGGCCAGTTCTTC. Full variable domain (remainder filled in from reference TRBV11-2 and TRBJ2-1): EAGVAQSPRYKIIEKRQSVAFWCNPISGHATLYWYQQILGQGPKLLIQFQNNGVVDDSQLPKDRFSAERLKGVDSTLKIQPAKLEDSAVYLCASSSSSGGTGGQFFGPGTRLTVL.

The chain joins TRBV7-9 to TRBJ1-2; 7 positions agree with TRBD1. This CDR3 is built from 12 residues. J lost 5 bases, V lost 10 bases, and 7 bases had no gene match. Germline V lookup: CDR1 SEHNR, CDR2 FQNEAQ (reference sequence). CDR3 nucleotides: TGTGCCACACTACAGGGGAGGTATGGCTACACCTTC. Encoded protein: CATLQGRYGYTF.

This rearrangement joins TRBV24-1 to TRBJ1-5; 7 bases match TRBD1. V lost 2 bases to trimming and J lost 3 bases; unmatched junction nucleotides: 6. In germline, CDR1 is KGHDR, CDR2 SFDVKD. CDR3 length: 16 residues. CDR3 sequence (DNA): TGTGCCACCAGTGATTCAAGGGGGCCCCTCAATCAGCCCCAGCATTTT. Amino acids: CATSDSRGPLNQPQHF.

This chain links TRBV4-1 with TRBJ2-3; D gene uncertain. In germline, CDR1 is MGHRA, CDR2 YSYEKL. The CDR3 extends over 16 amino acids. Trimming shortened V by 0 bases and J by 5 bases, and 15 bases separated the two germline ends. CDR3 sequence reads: CASSQDHPPYRDTQYF. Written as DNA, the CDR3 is TGCGCCAGCAGCCAAGATCACCCCCCCTATCGAGATACGCAGTATTTT.

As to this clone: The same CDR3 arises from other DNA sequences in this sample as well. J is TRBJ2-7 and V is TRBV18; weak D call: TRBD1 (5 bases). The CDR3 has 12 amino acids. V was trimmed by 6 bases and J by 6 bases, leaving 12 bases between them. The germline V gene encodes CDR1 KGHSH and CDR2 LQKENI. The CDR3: CASSLGQGEQYF. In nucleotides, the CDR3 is TGTGCCAGCTCCCTCGGACAAGGCGAGCAGTACTTC.

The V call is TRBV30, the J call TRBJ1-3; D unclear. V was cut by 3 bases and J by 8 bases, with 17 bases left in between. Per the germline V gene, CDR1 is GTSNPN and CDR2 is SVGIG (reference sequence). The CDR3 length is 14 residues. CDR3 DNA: TGTGCCTGGAGGATGCCGGGGTCCCGGGACACCATATATTTT. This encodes CAWRMPGSRDTIYF.

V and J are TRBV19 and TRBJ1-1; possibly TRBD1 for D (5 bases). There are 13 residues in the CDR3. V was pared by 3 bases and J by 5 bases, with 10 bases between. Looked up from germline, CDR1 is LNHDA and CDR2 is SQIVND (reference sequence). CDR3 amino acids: CASSIPGRTEAFF. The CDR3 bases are TGTGCCAGTAGTATTCCAGGGAGGACTGAAGCTTTCTTT.

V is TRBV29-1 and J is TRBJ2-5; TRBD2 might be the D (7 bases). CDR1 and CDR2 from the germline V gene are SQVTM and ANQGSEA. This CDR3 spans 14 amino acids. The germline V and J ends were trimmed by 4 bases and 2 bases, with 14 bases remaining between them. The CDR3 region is CSVGGGGGQETQYF. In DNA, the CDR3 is TGCAGCGTTGGAGGGGGGGGAGGGCAAGAGACCCAGTACTTC.

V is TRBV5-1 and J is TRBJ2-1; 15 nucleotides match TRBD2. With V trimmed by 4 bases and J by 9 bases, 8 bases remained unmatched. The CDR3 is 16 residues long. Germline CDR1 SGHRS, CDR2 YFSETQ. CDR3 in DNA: TGCGCCAGCAGCCTCCGGACTAGCGGGGGGGATGTTGAGCAGTTCTTC. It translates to CASSLRTSGGDVEQFF.

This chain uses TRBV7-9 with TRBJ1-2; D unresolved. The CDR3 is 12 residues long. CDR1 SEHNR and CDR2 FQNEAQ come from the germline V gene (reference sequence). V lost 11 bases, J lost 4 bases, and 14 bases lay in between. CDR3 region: CAGYGSFYGYTF. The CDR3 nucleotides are TGTGCCGGTTACGGGTCTTTCTATGGCTACACCTTC.

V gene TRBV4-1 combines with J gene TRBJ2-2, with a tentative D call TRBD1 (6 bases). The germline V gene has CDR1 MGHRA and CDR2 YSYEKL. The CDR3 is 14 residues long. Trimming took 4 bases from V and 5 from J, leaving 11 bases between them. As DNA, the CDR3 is TGCGCCAGCAGCCGTTCAGGGGAAACCGGGGAGCTGTTTTTT. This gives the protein CASSRSGETGELFF.

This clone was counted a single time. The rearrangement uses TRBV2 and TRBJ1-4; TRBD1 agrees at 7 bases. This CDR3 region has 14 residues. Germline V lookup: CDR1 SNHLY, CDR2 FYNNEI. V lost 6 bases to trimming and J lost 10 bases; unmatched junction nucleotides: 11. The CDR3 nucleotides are TGTGCCAGCAGGGTTCCGGGACAGTCAGGAAAACTGTTTTTT. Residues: CASRVPGQSGKLFF.

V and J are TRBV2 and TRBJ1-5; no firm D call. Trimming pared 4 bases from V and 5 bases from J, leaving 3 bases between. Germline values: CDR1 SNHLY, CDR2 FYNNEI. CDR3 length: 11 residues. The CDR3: CASSGDQPQHF. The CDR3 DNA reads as TGTGCCAGCAGTGGAGATCAGCCCCAGCATTTT. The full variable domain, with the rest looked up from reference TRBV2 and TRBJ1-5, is EPEVTQTPSHQVTQMGQEVILRCVPISNHLYFYWYRQILGQKVEFLVSFYNNEISEKSEIFDDQFSVERPDGSNFTLKIRSTKLEDSAMYFCASSGDQPQHFGDGTRLSIL.

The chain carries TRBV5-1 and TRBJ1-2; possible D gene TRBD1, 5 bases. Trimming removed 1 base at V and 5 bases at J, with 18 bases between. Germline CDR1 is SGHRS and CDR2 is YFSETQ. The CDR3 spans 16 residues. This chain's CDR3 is CASSLYQGSRPYGYTF. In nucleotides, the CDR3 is TGCGCCAGCAGCTTGTACCAGGGCTCTCGTCCGTATGGCTACACCTTC.